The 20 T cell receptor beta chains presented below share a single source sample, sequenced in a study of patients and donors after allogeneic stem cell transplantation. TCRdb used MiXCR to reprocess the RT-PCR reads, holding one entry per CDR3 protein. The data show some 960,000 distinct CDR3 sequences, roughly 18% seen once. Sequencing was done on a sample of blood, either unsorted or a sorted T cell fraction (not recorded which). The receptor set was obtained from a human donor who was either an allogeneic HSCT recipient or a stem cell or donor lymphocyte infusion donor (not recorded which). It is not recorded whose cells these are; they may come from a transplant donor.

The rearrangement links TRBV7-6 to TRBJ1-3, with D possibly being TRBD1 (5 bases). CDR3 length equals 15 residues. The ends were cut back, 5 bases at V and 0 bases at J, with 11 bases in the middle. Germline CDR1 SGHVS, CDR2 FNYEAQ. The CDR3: CASSPGTRSGNTIYF. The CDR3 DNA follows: TGTGCCAGCAGCCCCGGGACCCGCTCTGGAAACACCATATATTTT.

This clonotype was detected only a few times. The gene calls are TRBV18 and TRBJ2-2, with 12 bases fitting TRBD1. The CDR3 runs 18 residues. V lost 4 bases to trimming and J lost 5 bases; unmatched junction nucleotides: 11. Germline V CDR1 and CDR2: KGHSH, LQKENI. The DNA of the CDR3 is TGTGCCAGCTCACTCTCGGGACAGGGGGCGTCTGGGACCGGGGAGCTGTTTTTT. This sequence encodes CASSLSGQGASGTGELFF.

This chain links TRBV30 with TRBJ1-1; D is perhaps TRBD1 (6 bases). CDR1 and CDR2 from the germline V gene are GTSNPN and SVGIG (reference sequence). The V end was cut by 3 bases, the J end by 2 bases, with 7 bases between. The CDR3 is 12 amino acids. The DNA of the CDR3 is TGTGCCTGGAGACAGGGAAACACTGAAGCTTTCTTT. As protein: CAWRQGNTEAFF.

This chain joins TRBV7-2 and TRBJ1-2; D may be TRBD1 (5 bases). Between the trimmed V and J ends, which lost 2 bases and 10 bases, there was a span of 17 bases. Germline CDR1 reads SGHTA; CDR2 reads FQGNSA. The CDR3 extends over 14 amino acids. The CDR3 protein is CASSLPGTNRPYTF. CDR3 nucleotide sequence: TGTGCCAGCAGCTTACCCGGGACCAATCGTCCCTACACCTTC. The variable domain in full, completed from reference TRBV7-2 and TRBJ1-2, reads GAGVSQSPSNKVTEKGKDVELRCDPISGHTALYWYRQSLGQGLEFLIYFQGNSAPDKSGLPSDRFSAERTGGSVSTLTIQRTQQEDSAVYLCASSLPGTNRPYTFGSGTRLTVV.

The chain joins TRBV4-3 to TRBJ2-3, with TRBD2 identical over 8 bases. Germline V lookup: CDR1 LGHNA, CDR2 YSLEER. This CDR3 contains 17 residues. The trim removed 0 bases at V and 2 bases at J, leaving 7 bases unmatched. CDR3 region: CASSQDTSGGPTDTQYF. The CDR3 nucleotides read TGCGCCAGCAGCCAAGATACCAGCGGGGGACCCACAGATACGCAGTATTTT.

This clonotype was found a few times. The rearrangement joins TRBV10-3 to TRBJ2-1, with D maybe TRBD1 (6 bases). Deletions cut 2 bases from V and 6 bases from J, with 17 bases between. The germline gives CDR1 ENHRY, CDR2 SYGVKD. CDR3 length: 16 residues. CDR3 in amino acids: CAISESRGYNGNEQFF. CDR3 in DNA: TGTGCCATCAGTGAGAGTAGGGGGTATAACGGCAATGAGCAGTTCTTC.

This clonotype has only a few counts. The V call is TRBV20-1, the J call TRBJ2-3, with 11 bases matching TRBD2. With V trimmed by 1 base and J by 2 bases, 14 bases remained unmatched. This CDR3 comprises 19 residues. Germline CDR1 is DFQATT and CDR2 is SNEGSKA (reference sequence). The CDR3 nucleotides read TGCAGTGCTAGAGCTACCGCCAGGCGACTAGCGGGGACCACAGATACGCAGTATTTT. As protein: CSARATARRLAGTTDTQYF.

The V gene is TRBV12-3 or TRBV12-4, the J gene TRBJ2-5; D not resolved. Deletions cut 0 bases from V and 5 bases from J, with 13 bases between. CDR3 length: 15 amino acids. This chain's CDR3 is CASSLALATRETQYF. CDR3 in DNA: TGTGCCAGCAGTTTAGCGTTGGCAACCCGTGAGACCCAGTACTTC.

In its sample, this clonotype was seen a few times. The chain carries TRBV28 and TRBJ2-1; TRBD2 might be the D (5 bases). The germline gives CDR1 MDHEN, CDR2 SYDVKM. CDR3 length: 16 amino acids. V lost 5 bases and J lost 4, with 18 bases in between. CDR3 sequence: CASSPGLLSGYNEQFF. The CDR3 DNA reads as TGTGCCAGCAGTCCCGGACTCCTTTCGGGGTACAATGAGCAGTTCTTC.

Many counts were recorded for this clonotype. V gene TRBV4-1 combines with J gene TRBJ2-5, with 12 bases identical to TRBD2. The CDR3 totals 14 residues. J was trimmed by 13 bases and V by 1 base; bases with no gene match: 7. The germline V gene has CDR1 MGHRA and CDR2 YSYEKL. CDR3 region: CASSQGWTSGDPYF. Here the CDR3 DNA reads TGCGCCAGCAGCCAAGGTTGGACTAGCGGGGACCCGTACTTC.

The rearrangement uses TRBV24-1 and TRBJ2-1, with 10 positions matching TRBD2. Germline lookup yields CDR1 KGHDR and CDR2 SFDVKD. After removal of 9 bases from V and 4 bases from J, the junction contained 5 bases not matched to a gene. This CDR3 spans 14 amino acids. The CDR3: CATGRAGGYNEQFF. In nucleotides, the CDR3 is TGTGCCACCGGTCGAGCGGGAGGGTACAATGAGCAGTTCTTC.

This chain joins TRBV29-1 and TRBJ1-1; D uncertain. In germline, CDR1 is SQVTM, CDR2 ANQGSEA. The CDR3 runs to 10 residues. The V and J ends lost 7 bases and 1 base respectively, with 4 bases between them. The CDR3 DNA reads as TGCAGCGGATCGAACACTGAAGCTTTCTTT. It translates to CSGSNTEAFF.

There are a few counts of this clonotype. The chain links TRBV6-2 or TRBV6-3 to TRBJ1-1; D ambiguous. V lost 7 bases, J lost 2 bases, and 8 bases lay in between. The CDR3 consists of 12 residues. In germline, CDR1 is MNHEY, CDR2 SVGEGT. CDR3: CASMQSNTEAFF. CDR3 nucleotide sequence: TGTGCCAGCATGCAGAGTAACACTGAAGCTTTCTTT.

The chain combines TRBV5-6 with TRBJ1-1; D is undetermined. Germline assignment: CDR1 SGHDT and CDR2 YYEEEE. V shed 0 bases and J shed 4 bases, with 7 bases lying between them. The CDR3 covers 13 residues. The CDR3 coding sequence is TGTGCCAGCAGCTTGGGGGATCCCACTGAAGCTTTCTTT. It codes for CASSLGDPTEAFF.

CDR3 nucleotides: TGTGCCAGCGTTGGGTCGGGTCGGGTACCTTACGAGCAGTACTTC. The encoded protein is CASVGSGRVPYEQYF. The V call is TRBV27, the J call TRBJ2-7; D unclear. Per germline, CDR1 MNHEY and CDR2 SMNVEV (reference sequence). The V and J ends lost 8 bases and 4 bases respectively, with 21 bases between them. The length of the CDR3 is 15 residues.

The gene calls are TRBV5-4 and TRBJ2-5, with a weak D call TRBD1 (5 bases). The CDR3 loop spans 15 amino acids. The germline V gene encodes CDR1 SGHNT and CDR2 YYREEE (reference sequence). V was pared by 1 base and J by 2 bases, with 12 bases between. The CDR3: CASSLHRPLQETQYF. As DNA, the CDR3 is TGTGCCAGCAGCTTGCACAGGCCTCTACAAGAGACCCAGTACTTC.

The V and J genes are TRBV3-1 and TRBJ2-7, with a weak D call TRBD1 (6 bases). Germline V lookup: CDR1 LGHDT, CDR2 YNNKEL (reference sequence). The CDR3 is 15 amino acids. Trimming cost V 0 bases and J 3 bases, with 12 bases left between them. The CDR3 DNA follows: TGTGCCAGCAGCCAAGAGGGTCAGGGGCTCTACGAGCAGTACTTC. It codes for CASSQEGQGLYEQYF.

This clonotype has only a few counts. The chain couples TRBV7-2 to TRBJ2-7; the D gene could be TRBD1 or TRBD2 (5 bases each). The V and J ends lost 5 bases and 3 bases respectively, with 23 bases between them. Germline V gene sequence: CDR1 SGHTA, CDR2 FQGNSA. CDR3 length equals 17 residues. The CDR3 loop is CASSQSPPGRDHYEQYF. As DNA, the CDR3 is TGTGCCAGCAGCCAATCCCCCCCGGGCAGGGACCACTACGAGCAGTACTTC.

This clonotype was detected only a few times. CDR3 region: CASSGRRYYEQYF. CDR3 in DNA: TGTGCCAGCAGTGGCAGAAGATACTACGAGCAGTACTTC. The rearrangement links TRBV25-1 to TRBJ2-7; D remains ambiguous. The length of the CDR3 is 13 residues. Germline CDR1 reads MGHDK; CDR2 reads SYGVNS. V dropped 4 bases and J dropped 3 bases, with 10 bases sitting between them.

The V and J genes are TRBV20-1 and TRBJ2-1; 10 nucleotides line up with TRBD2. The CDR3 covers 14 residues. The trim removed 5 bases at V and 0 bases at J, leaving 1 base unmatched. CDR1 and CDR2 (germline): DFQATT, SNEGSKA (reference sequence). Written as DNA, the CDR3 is TGCAGTGCTCCTAGCGGGAGCTCCTACAATGAGCAGTTCTTC. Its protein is CSAPSGSSYNEQFF.